This T cell receptor (beta chain) was identified in a study of cytomegalovirus exposure and HLA in healthy donors. Study-wide points: Sequencing depth roughly uniform across donors was assumed in presence/absence analyses.

In regard to this clone: Its antigen is as yet unknown.

A multiplex PCR was run with 60 Vbeta primers and 13 Jbeta primers. This table comes from immunoSEQ multiplex PCR, and its TCRdb copy is limited to in-frame clones, with some not included. This table has about 160,000 clones, almost 80% appearing once. The germline V and J ends were trimmed by 4 bases and 2 bases, with 17 bases remaining between them. The CDR3 is 16 amino acids. Germline assignment: CDR1 MNHEY and CDR2 SVGAGI. This sequence was found in a man aged 30 to 45 in good health and CMV-seronegative. This chain joins TRBV6-5 and TRBJ1-1; TRBD1 is a possible D gene (6 bases). The specimen sequenced was PBMCs. The CDR3 region is CASSSHNTGLNTEAFF. In DNA, the CDR3 is TGTGCCAGCAGTTCGCATAATACAGGGTTAAACACTGAAGCTTTCTTT.